This T cell receptor (beta chain) was documented in a study of cytomegalovirus exposure and HLA in healthy donors. Points from the study as a whole: Apart from CMV serostatus, no immune exposure information was available. Association of a missense DCLRE1C variant with TCR beta V- and J-gene trimming was reported in a later analysis.

Primers included in the PCR were 60 Vbeta and 13 Jbeta primers. The table came from immunoSEQ multiplex PCR; TCRdb's copy has only in-frame clones and leaves some out. The table has 110,000 to 150,000 clones, roughly 80% seen once. In regard to this clone: As yet, its antigen is unknown.

The J segment lost 3 bases and the V segment lost 4 bases, leaving 4 bases of the junction unmatched. The V gene's germline CDR1 is MDHEN and CDR2 SYDVKM. The CDR3 has 14 residues. Though nominally healthy at sampling, donors likely had unrecorded immune exposures. The sequence derives from a female donor in good health and CMV-seronegative. Sequencing was carried out using PBMCs. The V and J genes are TRBV28 and TRBJ1-1, with 8 bases matching TRBD1. Written as DNA, the CDR3 is TGTGCCAGCAGTTCGGCAGGGGGCCACACTGAAGCTTTCTTT. Translated, it gives CASSSAGGHTEAFF. Full variable domain (missing parts from reference TRBV28 and TRBJ1-1): DVKVTQSSRYLVKRTGEKVFLECVQDMDHENMFWYRQDPGLGLRLIYFSYDVKMKEKGDIPEGYSVSREKKERFSLILESASTNQTSMYLCASSSAGGHTEAFFGQGTRLTVV.